This T cell receptor (beta chain) was profiled in a study of blood T cell repertoires in COVID-19 (dated by TCRdb to between 2020 and 2021). Study-level background: Collaborator samples came from the United States, Italy and Spain and covered acute and convalescent phases of COVID-19. The material from the prospective study consisted of cDNA or gDNA derived from T cells, B-cell-depleted T cells, or PBMCs. The dataset comprised deeply sampled blood TCRbeta repertoires from subjects exposed to, actively infected with, or recovered from COVID-19. The repertoires were released in a freely available public database intended as a resource for research on the immune response to SARS-CoV-2. Samples came from the ongoing ImmuneRACE study (first 160 participants) plus 1,254 subjects from 6 global collaborators. A de-identified subject ID, COVID-19 status, age in years and sex were almost always included in the sample metadata. Where available, HLA class I and class II types were obtained from metadata supplied by the sample provider rather than from assay-based typing.

Its CDR3 holds 13 amino acids, cysteine through phenylalanine. The CDR3 DNA has 39 bases and is translated from base 1. V is pared back by 5 bases and J by 6 bases, with 13 bases lying between the germline termini. Reading the germline V gene (reference sequence) gives CDR1 SEHNR and CDR2 FQNEAQ. In the prospective study, participants were roughly 18 to 100 years old, resided in 25 or so geographic areas of the United States, and were enrolled through a virtual design. In the prospective study, participants were assigned to cohorts based on the clinical history participants reported in a screening survey and a study questionnaire. Recovered participants in ImmuneRACE Cohort 3 were defined by two consecutive negative NP/OP PCR tests, clearance by a healthcare professional, or resolution of symptoms. In the prospective study, mobile phlebotomists collected whole blood, serum and a nasopharyngeal or oropharyngeal swab from each participant. Additional blood draws and questionnaires over a 2-month period could optionally be provided by prospective study participants. Before DNA extraction, prospective study blood samples were shipped either frozen or at room temperature.

Here is what the overall study found, with its caveats: How much clinical and demographic metadata was included differed by source and by participant, and the metadata was provided uncurated.

A remark on this clone: What antigen it recognizes has not been identified. No qualities accompany the bases; no much larger clone lies one base away.

The immunoSEQ Assay, a bias-controlled multiplex PCR, was used to amplify TCRbeta CDR3 regions from genomic DNA. Concerning the study's data processing: Within the assay, amplification of reference gene primers was used to estimate how many nucleated cells each sample contained. Sequence reads were collapsed and filtered to measure the absolute abundance of every unique TCRbeta CDR3 rearrangement. For each sample, productive Simpson clonality was calculated by taking the square root of Simpson's diversity index across productive rearrangements. In its TCRdb copy, this immuneACCESS table keeps in-frame sequences only and misses some clones. Where compared with another copy, unresolved V genes explain less than half of these, and the others have no known cause. V, J and clone size derive from that table, while D and trimming were established from the DNA sequence. This sample has around 360,000 clones in its table, and over 75% of those were observed once. The biggest ten clones account for 2.5% to 3.5% of the sample.

The chain joins TRBV7-9 to TRBJ1-2; no D gene can be assigned with confidence. The TCR originated in a woman younger than 45 who had recovered from COVID-19. Source material: PBMCs or T cells enriched from blood (not recorded which). CDR3 loop: CASSGTVSHGYTF. The DNA sequence reads TGTGCCAGCAGCGGAACAGTGTCCCATGGCTACACCTTC.